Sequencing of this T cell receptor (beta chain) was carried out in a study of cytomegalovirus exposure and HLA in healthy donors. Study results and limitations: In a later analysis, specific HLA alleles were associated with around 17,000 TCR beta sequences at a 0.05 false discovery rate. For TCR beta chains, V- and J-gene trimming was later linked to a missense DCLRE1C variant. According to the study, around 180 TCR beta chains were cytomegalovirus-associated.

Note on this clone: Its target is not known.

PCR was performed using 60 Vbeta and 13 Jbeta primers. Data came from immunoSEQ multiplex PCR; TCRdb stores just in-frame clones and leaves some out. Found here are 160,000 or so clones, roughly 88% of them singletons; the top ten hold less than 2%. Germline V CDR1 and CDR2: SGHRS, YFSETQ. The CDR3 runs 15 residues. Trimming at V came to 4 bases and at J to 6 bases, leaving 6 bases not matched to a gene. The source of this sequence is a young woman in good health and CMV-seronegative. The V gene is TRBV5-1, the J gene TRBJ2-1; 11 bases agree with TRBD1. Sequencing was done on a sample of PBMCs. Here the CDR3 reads CASSHAGTGGNEQFF. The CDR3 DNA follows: TGCGCCAGCAGCCACGCGGGGACAGGGGGCAATGAGCAGTTCTTC.